One and the same sample provided the 32 T cell receptor beta chains below, sequenced in a study of T cell repertoires in cytomegalovirus infection. TCRdb called the reads again in MiXCR, with one record for every CDR3 protein. This table has fewer than 350,000 distinct CDR3 sequences, about 17% appearing once. The specimen was PBMCs. The source is a human donor in good health (CMV status not recorded). Some clones in this sample may be carry-over from other donors' samples.

This chain connects TRBV3-1 to TRBJ2-5, with D maybe TRBD2 (6 bases). CDR1 is LGHDT, CDR2 YNNKEL, per germline (reference sequence). This CDR3 has 13 amino acids. Trimming took 3 bases from V and 5 from J, leaving 10 bases between them. The CDR3 is CASSHLGLETQYF. CDR3 DNA sequence: TGTGCCAGCAGCCATTTGGGACTGGAGACCCAGTACTTC.

The chain couples TRBV11-3 to TRBJ1-6; no reliable D call. Germline assignment: CDR1 SGHNT and CDR2 YENEEA. The CDR3 has 15 residues. V lost 1 base and J lost 9, with 13 bases in between. This CDR3 is CASSLGRDSSSPLHF. The CDR3 DNA reads TGTGCCAGCAGCTTAGGTCGGGATTCGTCTTCACCCCTCCACTTT.

The chain is built from TRBV28 and TRBJ2-1, with TRBD1 identical over 7 bases. Looked up from germline, CDR1 is MDHEN and CDR2 is SYDVKM. CDR3 length: 14 amino acids. J was trimmed by 6 bases and V by 5 bases; bases with no gene match: 7. CDR3 nucleotides: TGTGCCAGCAGTCGTTACCGGGACAGCAATGAGCAGTTCTTC. This encodes CASSRYRDSNEQFF. Complete variable domain (other parts from reference TRBV28 and TRBJ2-1): DVKVTQSSRYLVKRTGEKVFLECVQDMDHENMFWYRQDPGLGLRLIYFSYDVKMKEKGDIPEGYSVSREKKERFSLILESASTNQTSMYLCASSRYRDSNEQFFGPGTRLTVL.

At least ten counts were recorded for this clonotype. V is TRBV12-3 or TRBV12-4 and J is TRBJ1-2, with D uncertain. This CDR3 has 13 amino acids. With 4 bases removed from V and 6 bases from J, the gap between germline ends came to 12 bases. The CDR3 sequence: CASSYGDEDGYTF. CDR3 nucleotides: TGTGCCAGCAGTTATGGAGATGAGGATGGCTACACCTTC.

The J gene is TRBJ2-1, the V gene TRBV18; 8 nucleotides line up with TRBD2. Trimming removed 0 bases from V and 8 bases from J; junction bases left unmatched: 9. The CDR3 covers 16 residues. Germline CDR1 is KGHSH and CDR2 is LQKENI. Here the CDR3 DNA reads TGTGCCAGCTCACCACCTGGCAGCGGGGGTATCGATGAGCAGTTCTTC. This codes for CASSPPGSGGIDEQFF. The variable domain in full, completed from reference TRBV18 and TRBJ2-1, reads NAGVMQNPRHLVRRRGQEARLRCSPMKGHSHVYWYRQLPEEGLKFMVYLQKENIIDESGMPKERFSAEFPKEGPSILRIQQVVRGDSAAYFCASSPPGSGGIDEQFFGPGTRLTVL.

This clonotype was recorded many times. This chain joins TRBV6-1 and TRBJ1-2, with 8 nucleotides matching TRBD1. In germline, CDR1 is MNHNS, CDR2 SASEGT. The CDR3 is 15 residues long. Germline trimming cut 8 bases from V and 4 bases from J; bases unmatched to any gene: 12. CDR3 nucleotides: TGTGCCAGCTTTCGTCCAGGGGGCATAGGCTATGGCTACACCTTC. Its protein product is CASFRPGGIGYGYTF.

This clonotype was counted ten times or more. The rearrangement links TRBV7-2 to TRBJ2-3; 7 bases line up with TRBD2. This CDR3 has 13 residues. Germline V gene sequence: CDR1 SGHTA, CDR2 FQGNSA. J lost 5 bases, V lost 3 bases, and 2 bases had no gene match. CDR3 in DNA: TGTGCCAGCAGCTTGGGACTACTAGATACGCAGTATTTT. Amino acids: CASSLGLLDTQYF. The full variable domain, completed using reference TRBV7-2 and TRBJ2-3, is GAGVSQSPSNKVTEKGKDVELRCDPISGHTALYWYRQSLGQGLEFLIYFQGNSAPDKSGLPSDRFSAERTGGSVSTLTIQRTQQEDSAVYLCASSLGLLDTQYFGPGTRLTVL.

The chain uses TRBV7-9 and TRBJ1-4; 8 bases align to TRBD1. The CDR3 loop spans 16 amino acids. Germline-derived CDR1 and CDR2 are SEHNR and FQNEAQ (reference sequence). Trimming removed 5 bases from V and 3 bases from J; junction bases left unmatched: 8. The CDR3 nucleotides read TGTGCCAGCAGCCCCAGGGGGCGCACGGCTAATGAAAAACTGTTTTTT. Its protein product is CASSPRGRTANEKLFF.

The table lists this clonotype with many counts. CDR3 sequence: CSARPALTGGTEAFF. CDR3 coding DNA: TGCAGTGCTAGGCCTGCATTAACAGGGGGTACTGAAGCTTTCTTT. V is TRBV20-1 and J is TRBJ1-1; 8 bases match TRBD1. Germline-derived CDR1 and CDR2 are DFQATT and SNEGSKA (reference sequence). J lost 5 bases, V lost 3 bases, and 11 bases had no gene match. This CDR3 has 15 amino acids.

The V call is TRBV2, the J call TRBJ1-1; TRBD1 is a possible D gene (6 bases). The CDR3 is made up of 12 amino acids. V was trimmed by 11 bases and J by 7 bases, leaving 17 bases between them. Germline CDR1 SNHLY, CDR2 FYNNEI. CDR3 amino acids: CAEPQGSLEAFF. CDR3 DNA: TGTGCCGAACCACAGGGATCCCTTGAAGCTTTCTTT.

V gene TRBV27 combines with J gene TRBJ2-1, with 7 bases matching TRBD1. Unmatched junction bases numbered 2, after V lost 8 bases and J lost 4 bases. This CDR3 is built from 12 residues. The germline gives CDR1 MNHEY, CDR2 SMNVEV (reference sequence). CDR3 DNA sequence: TGTGCCAGCTCGGGACAGTACAATGAGCAGTTCTTC. The encoded protein is CASSGQYNEQFF.

At least ten counts were recorded for this clonotype. In DNA, the CDR3 is TGTGCCAGCAGCTTAGAACCCCAGGATACGCAGTATTTT. Translation: CASSLEPQDTQYF. This chain joins TRBV7-2 and TRBJ2-3; D is unclear. There are 13 residues in the CDR3. V gave up 1 base and J gave up 6 bases, with 8 bases separating them. Germline V CDR1 and CDR2: SGHTA, FQGNSA.

The sample holds a few counts of this clonotype. The V and J genes are TRBV19 and TRBJ2-7, with D maybe TRBD2 (5 bases). V was clipped by 0 bases and J by 2 bases, with 8 bases between them. The CDR3 sequence is 14 residues long. Germline CDR1 reads LNHDA; CDR2 reads SQIVND (reference sequence). The CDR3 reads CASSIDRGTYEQYF. CDR3 sequence (DNA): TGTGCCAGTAGTATAGATCGAGGGACCTACGAGCAGTACTTC.

The J gene is TRBJ1-5, the V gene TRBV2; 10 positions match TRBD1. Germline V gene sequence: CDR1 SNHLY, CDR2 FYNNEI. Germline trimming cut 5 bases from V and 7 bases from J; bases unmatched to any gene: 5. The CDR3 sequence is 14 residues long. The DNA for the CDR3 is TGTGCCAGCAGTTCCGGGGACAGGGGACAGCCCCAGCATTTT. The encoded protein is CASSSGDRGQPQHF. The full variable domain, completed using reference TRBV2 and TRBJ1-5, is EPEVTQTPSHQVTQMGQEVILRCVPISNHLYFYWYRQILGQKVEFLVSFYNNEISEKSEIFDDQFSVERPDGSNFTLKIRSTKLEDSAMYFCASSSGDRGQPQHFGDGTRLSIL.

V usage is TRBV20-1 and J usage is TRBJ2-3, with D perhaps TRBD1 (5 bases). Trimming removed 0 bases from V and 6 bases from J, with 16 bases in between. This CDR3 has 15 amino acids. Per the germline V gene, CDR1 is DFQATT and CDR2 is SNEGSKA (reference sequence). CDR3: CSARDHGRVTDTQYF. CDR3 sequence (DNA): TGCAGTGCTAGAGATCACGGCAGGGTGACGGATACGCAGTATTTT.

This clonotype has at least ten counts. The rearrangement uses TRBV7-9 and TRBJ2-3, with 7 bases identical to TRBD2. Losses at the gene ends were 5 bases for V and 2 bases for J; bases not matched to a gene: 16. CDR1 is SEHNR, CDR2 FQNEAQ, per germline (reference sequence). The CDR3 is made up of 18 amino acids. CDR3 sequence: CASSGERLGRDYTDTQYF. As DNA, the CDR3 is TGTGCCAGCAGCGGAGAGAGGTTGGGGAGGGACTACACAGATACGCAGTATTTT. The entire variable domain, with the rest obtained from reference TRBV7-9 and TRBJ2-3, is as follows: DTGVSQNPRHKITKRGQNVTFRCDPISEHNRLYWYRQTLGQGPEFLTYFQNEAQLEKSRLLSDRFSAERPKGSFSTLEIQRTEQGDSAMYLCASSGERLGRDYTDTQYFGPGTRLTVL.

The chain employs TRBV6-5 and TRBJ2-5; no clear D gene. Trimming cost V 6 bases and J 5 bases, with 10 bases left between them. This CDR3 has 12 amino acids. Germline CDR1 and CDR2: MNHEY and SVGAGI. The CDR3 DNA is TGTGCCAGCAGCATTAAAGGGGAGACCCAGTACTTC. Amino acids: CASSIKGETQYF.

This clonotype was seen a few times. The V call is TRBV7-2, the J call TRBJ2-5; 12 nucleotides match TRBD2. This CDR3 has 16 residues. Germline V gives CDR1 SGHTA, CDR2 FQGNSA. The V segment lost 5 bases and the J segment 5 bases; nucleotides outside the gene matches: 9. Here the CDR3 reads CASSTSSGGAYETQYF. The CDR3 nucleotides read TGTGCCAGCAGCACTTCTAGCGGGGGGGCCTACGAGACCCAGTACTTC.

This clonotype was counted between two and nine times. The V call is TRBV5-6, the J call TRBJ1-2; possibly TRBD1 for D (6 bases). Germline loops: CDR1 SGHDT, CDR2 YYEEEE. V shed 1 base and J shed 7 bases, with 11 bases lying between them. The CDR3 consists of 13 residues. DNA of the CDR3: TGTGCCAGCAGCTTGTCCCGGGACACTGGCTACACCTTC. This gives the protein CASSLSRDTGYTF.

This chain joins TRBV6-5 and TRBJ2-1, with 14 bases lining up with TRBD2. Germline-derived CDR1 and CDR2 are MNHEY and SVGAGI. This CDR3 comprises 15 residues. Trimming removed 8 bases from V and 8 bases from J; junction bases left unmatched: 8. CDR3 protein: CASGGLAGGEDEQFF. Written as DNA, the CDR3 is TGTGCCAGCGGAGGACTAGCGGGGGGTGAGGATGAGCAGTTCTTC.

This clonotype appeared many times. The V call is TRBV7-2, the J call TRBJ2-7; D is unclear. This CDR3 is built from 14 residues. V dropped 6 bases and J dropped 2 bases, with 14 bases sitting between them. Germline V CDR1 and CDR2: SGHTA, FQGNSA. CDR3 in amino acids: CASSSYLATYEQYF. The DNA of the CDR3 is TGTGCCAGCAGTTCCTATTTGGCTACCTACGAGCAGTACTTC.

Details on this clonotype: A much larger clone lies one base from this, so it may be a read error. V is TRBV7-4 and J is TRBJ1-1; D may be TRBD1 (5 bases). V shed 1 base and J shed 4 bases, with 13 bases lying between them. CDR1 is SGHVT, CDR2 SQSDAQ, per germline. CDR3 length: 15 amino acids. The CDR3 spells CASSLGGRIFTEAFF. Here the CDR3 DNA reads TGTGCCAGCAGCTTAGGGGGCAGAATTTTCACTGAAGCTTTCTTT.

Remarks on this clonotype: A read error may account for a junction end that differs from germline. The gene calls are TRBV4-1 and TRBJ2-3; a weak D match, TRBD2 (5 bases). Germline-derived CDR1 and CDR2 are MGHRA and YSYEKL. This CDR3 is 12 amino acids long. The CDR3 bases are TGTGCCAGCGCGGGCGCCACAGATACGCAGTATTTT. It is translated as CASAGATDTQYF.

V gene TRBV5-7 combines with J gene TRBJ1-1; a weak D match, TRBD1 (6 bases). TRBV5-7 is an ORF for which the function is uncertain. This CDR3 spans 16 amino acids. V was pared by 5 bases and J by 0 bases, with 17 bases between. CDR3 loop: CASRPEGGQVNTEAFF. The CDR3 nucleotides are TGTGCCAGCAGGCCTGAGGGGGGCCAGGTGAACACTGAAGCTTTCTTT.

The V gene is TRBV29-1, the J gene TRBJ2-2, with 7 bases lining up with TRBD2. There are 15 residues in the CDR3. Germline lookup yields CDR1 SQVTM and CDR2 ANQGSEA. V dropped 1 base and J dropped 4; count of bases not matched to a gene: 6. CDR3: CSVEGPPGGTGELFF. DNA of the CDR3: TGCAGCGTTGAAGGTCCCCCGGGGGGCACCGGGGAGCTGTTTTTT.

J is TRBJ2-1 and V is TRBV6-5, with D tentatively TRBD1 (6 bases). The V and J ends lost 6 bases and 2 bases respectively, with 11 bases between them. The V gene's germline CDR1 is MNHEY and CDR2 SVGAGI. The CDR3 is 14 amino acids. This CDR3 is CASRNRVAYNEQFF. CDR3 in DNA: TGTGCCAGCAGAAACAGGGTAGCCTACAATGAGCAGTTCTTC.

This clonotype was detected only a few times. The chain is built from TRBV7-9 and TRBJ2-3, with D maybe TRBD1 (5 bases). This CDR3 comprises 13 residues. CDR1 is SEHNR, CDR2 FQNEAQ, per germline (reference sequence). Trimming left V 7 bases short and J 4 bases short, with 12 bases between. The CDR3 DNA follows: TGTGCCAGCACCGTAGACAGATCAGATACGCAGTATTTT. Protein product: CASTVDRSDTQYF.

This clonotype has ten or more counts. The CDR3 is CASSQSNRGSGNTIYF. The DNA for the CDR3 is TGCGCCAGCAGCCAGTCCAACAGGGGATCAGGAAACACCATATATTTT. The chain is built from TRBV4-1 and TRBJ1-3; 7 bases fit TRBD1. Looked up from germline, CDR1 is MGHRA and CDR2 is YSYEKL. CDR3 size: 16 residues. The J segment lost 4 bases and the V segment lost 3 bases, leaving 9 bases of the junction unmatched.

This clonotype was detected a few times. The V call is TRBV20-1, the J call TRBJ2-7, with 9 nucleotides matching TRBD1. The CDR3 contains 15 residues. The V gene's germline CDR1 is DFQATT and CDR2 SNEGSKA (reference sequence). The V gene end was trimmed by 0 bases and the J gene end by 4 bases; junction bases not matched to a gene: 7. CDR3: CSARDFGQGQYEQYF. CDR3 sequence (DNA): TGCAGTGCTAGAGATTTCGGACAGGGGCAGTACGAGCAGTACTTC.

This clonotype was observed a few times. This chain connects TRBV4-1 to TRBJ2-1, with 9 bases aligning to TRBD2. CDR3 length equals 14 residues. Germline CDR1 reads MGHRA; CDR2 reads YSYEKL. V was clipped by 1 base and J by 11 bases; unmatched bases: 6. DNA for the CDR3: TGCGCCAGCAGCCAAGGGGAAGCGGGGGGCCAGCAGTTCTTC. Amino acids: CASSQGEAGGQQFF.

This clonotype was seen more than once but under ten times. The chain combines TRBV7-9 with TRBJ1-5; 7 nucleotides match TRBD1. V was clipped by 1 base and J by 9 bases; unmatched bases: 6. CDR3 size: 14 residues. CDR1 and CDR2 from the germline V gene are SEHNR and FQNEAQ (reference sequence). CDR3 DNA sequence: TGTGCCAGCAGCTTAGATCAGAACAGGGGGCCCCAGCATTTT. Translation gives CASSLDQNRGPQHF.

This clonotype was detected ten times or more. CDR3 amino acids: CASSNIGRAEYEQYF. DNA of the CDR3: TGTGCCAGCAGCAACATCGGCAGGGCGGAGTACGAGCAGTACTTC. This rearrangement joins TRBV7-9 to TRBJ2-7, with D maybe TRBD1 (5 bases). The CDR3 loop spans 15 amino acids. Germline V lookup: CDR1 SEHNR, CDR2 FQNEAQ (reference sequence). With 5 bases removed from V and 4 bases from J, the gap between germline ends came to 18 bases.